Detailed here is one TCR beta chain. CDR1 is GTSNPN, CDR2 SVGIG, per germline (reference sequence). Trimming took off 5 bases at V and 9 bases at J, with 20 bases between the two ends. The length of the CDR3 is 14 residues. This record comes from a study of T cell changes during pregnancy in multiple sclerosis. Repertoires were generated with immunoSEQ multiplex PCR, while TCRdb's copy carries only in-frame clones and drops some. The table shows approximately 30,000 clones, with roughly 91% occurring only once. This sequence originates from a female donor in good health, enrolled as a control in a pregnancy study. The V call is TRBV30, the J call TRBJ1-5; D possibly corresponds to TRBD1 (5 bases). The sequenced sample was CD8+ T cells from peripheral blood mononuclear cells, obtained in the second trimester of pregnancy. The CDR3 DNA follows: TGTGCCTGGGGAGGCCCGGTTTGGGGGGGGCCCCAGCATTTT. It specifies CAWGGPVWGGPQHF.